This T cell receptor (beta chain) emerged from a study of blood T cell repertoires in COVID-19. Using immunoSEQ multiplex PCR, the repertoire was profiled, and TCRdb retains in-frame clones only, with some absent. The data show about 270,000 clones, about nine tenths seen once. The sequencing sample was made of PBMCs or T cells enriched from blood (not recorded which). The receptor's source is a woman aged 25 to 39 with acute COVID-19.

The CDR3 nucleotides are TGCGCCAGCAGCCAAGAGGGCAAGAACAATGAGCAGTTCTTC. Encoded protein: CASSQEGKNNEQFF. V is TRBV4-1 and J is TRBJ2-1; no firm D call. This CDR3 is built from 14 residues. Deletions cut 0 bases from V and 5 bases from J, with 8 bases between. The germline CDR1 and CDR2 sequences are MGHRA and YSYEKL.